What follows are 14 T cell receptor beta chains derived from one specimen sequenced in a study of OX40 agonist ivuxolimab in advanced cancers. TCRdb's copy holds only in-frame clones and misses some; the assay was immunoSEQ multiplex PCR. This sample carries some 8,000 clones, about four fifths of them seen once, and the ten largest clones take under 20%. This sample comprised CD4+ or CD8+ T cells sorted from blood, obtained in a trial of the OX40 agonist ivuxolimab. The receptors shown here come from an adult with an advanced solid tumor such as melanoma, head and neck, liver or kidney cancer.

The chain is built from TRBV9 and TRBJ1-2, with D possibly being TRBD1 (5 bases). CDR1 and CDR2 (germline): SGDLS, YYNGEE. This CDR3 is built from 16 residues. Trimming cost V 0 bases and J 4 bases, with 16 bases left between them. DNA of the CDR3: TGTGCCAGCAGCGTAGTAGAGAGGGAGGACATCTATGGCTACACCTTC. Its translation is CASSVVEREDIYGYTF.

The rearrangement joins TRBV5-1 to TRBJ1-4, with D perhaps TRBD1 (5 bases). Germline V CDR1 and CDR2: SGHRS, YFSETQ. Deletions cut 4 bases from V and 6 bases from J, with 22 bases between. There are 17 residues in the CDR3. CDR3 nucleotide sequence: TGCGCCAGCAGCCCGGCTAGTTACGGGACCCCGGATGAAAAACTGTTTTTT. This gives the protein CASSPASYGTPDEKLFF.

The rearrangement joins TRBV7-9 to TRBJ2-5, with D perhaps given as TRBD1 or TRBD2 (6 bases each). Trimming stripped 1 base from V and 2 bases from J, with 11 bases between. The CDR3 length is 15 residues. Germline loops: CDR1 SEHNR, CDR2 FQNEAQ (reference sequence). The CDR3 here is CASSLEGGGQETQYF. CDR3 sequence (DNA): TGTGCCAGCAGCTTAGAGGGGGGAGGACAAGAGACCCAGTACTTC. Looking up the rest from reference TRBV7-9 and TRBJ2-5 gives the full variable domain: DTGVSQNPRHKITKRGQNVTFRCDPISEHNRLYWYRQTLGQGPEFLTYFQNEAQLEKSRLLSDRFSAERPKGSFSTLEIQRTEQGDSAMYLCASSLEGGGQETQYFGPGTRLLVL.

In its sample, this clone was seen a few times. The chain uses TRBV9 and TRBJ2-3; D might be TRBD1 or TRBD2, each matching 6 bases. Trimming stripped 4 bases from V and 4 bases from J, with 13 bases between. The CDR3 runs to 14 residues. Germline V gene data show CDR1 as SGDLS and CDR2 as YYNGEE. The DNA of the CDR3 is TGTGCCAGCAGCCCCGGAGGGGGGCCAGATACGCAGTATTTT. Translation gives CASSPGGGPDTQYF. The full variable domain, in which reference TRBV9 and TRBJ2-3 provide the parts outside the CDR3, is DSGVTQTPKHLITATGQRVTLRCSPRSGDLSVYWYQQSLDQGLQFLIQYYNGEERAKGNILERFSAQQFPDLHSELNLSSLELGDSALYFCASSPGGGPDTQYFGPGTRLTVL.

This clone was observed a handful of times. This sequence joins TRBV7-9 and TRBJ2-5, with D possibly being TRBD1 or TRBD2 (6 bases each). CDR1 SEHNR and CDR2 FQNEAQ come from the germline V gene (reference sequence). V lost 4 bases and J 5 bases, leaving 14 bases between the germline ends. The CDR3 is 14 amino acids. The CDR3, as DNA: TGTGCCAGCAGCTCCTCGGGGGCGGGGGAGACCCAGTACTTC. Translation gives CASSSSGAGETQYF.

In this sample, this clone turned up once. This chain links TRBV6-5 with TRBJ1-3; TRBD1 matches at 7 bases. V shed 2 bases and J 4 bases; nucleotides not matched to a gene: 2. The CDR3 extends over 14 amino acids. Germline CDR1 reads MNHEY; CDR2 reads SVGAGI. CDR3 coding DNA: TGTGCCAGCAGTTACACAGGGGCAGGAAACACCATATATTTT. Translating it yields CASSYTGAGNTIYF.

The chain recombines TRBV6-4 with TRBJ1-2; a possible D gene is TRBD1 (6 bases). The germline V gene encodes CDR1 MRHNA and CDR2 SNTAGT. The CDR3 loop spans 13 amino acids. V was clipped by 4 bases and J by 8 bases, with 14 bases between them. The CDR3: CASSAPQGKGYTF. CDR3 in DNA: TGTGCCAGCAGTGCGCCCCAGGGGAAAGGCTACACCTTC.

This clone was observed a few times. The chain joins TRBV10-3 to TRBJ2-6; a weak D match, TRBD2 (5 bases). The CDR3 is 16 amino acids. Per the germline V gene, CDR1 is ENHRY and CDR2 is SYGVKD. The germline V and J ends were trimmed by 0 bases and 4 bases, with 10 bases remaining between them. This chain's CDR3 is CAISESEGSGANVLTF. CDR3 DNA: TGTGCCATCAGTGAGTCAGAGGGTTCAGGGGCCAACGTCCTGACTTTC.

The chain employs TRBV6-1 and TRBJ2-7, with D perhaps assigned TRBD1 or TRBD2 (5 bases each). The CDR3 covers 13 residues. From germline, CDR1 is MNHNS and CDR2 SASEGT. V was shortened by 5 bases and J by 2 bases, with 10 bases between the two germline ends. CDR3 nucleotides: TGTGCCAGCAGTTCGGGGCTTACCTACGAGCAGTACTTC. It specifies CASSSGLTYEQYF.

A single count supports this clone. The chain links TRBV20-1 to TRBJ2-3; D remains ambiguous. Germline V gene data show CDR1 as DFQATT and CDR2 as SNEGSKA (reference sequence). V was shortened by 6 bases and J by 8 bases, with 9 bases between the two germline ends. CDR3 size: 10 residues. Written as DNA, the CDR3 is TGCAGTGCAAAGCTAGGTACGCAGTATTTT. This encodes CSAKLGTQYF.

On this clone itself: The missing conserved phenylalanine or tryptophan at the end of this CDR3 makes a read error likely. DNA of the CDR3: TGTGCCAGTACAGGGAGGGAGCAGTACCTC. This encodes CASTGREQYL. The V and J genes are TRBV19 and TRBJ2-7, with D perhaps matching TRBD2 (6 bases). The V gene lost 7 bases and the J gene lost 7 bases, with 8 bases spanning the gap. CDR3 length: 10 amino acids. Germline assignment: CDR1 LNHDA and CDR2 SQIVND (reference sequence).

This clone has a single count. The chain is built from TRBV7-9 and TRBJ1-5; 10 bases map to TRBD1. This CDR3 is 15 amino acids long. Germline loops: CDR1 SEHNR, CDR2 FQNEAQ (reference sequence). Germline trimming cut 4 bases from V and 7 bases from J; bases unmatched to any gene: 7. CDR3 in DNA: TGTGCCAGCAGCTACGGACAGGGGGTTAGACAGCCCCAGCATTTT. Translating it yields CASSYGQGVRQPQHF.

The rearrangement joins TRBV10-1 to TRBJ2-3; TRBD1 or TRBD2 may be the D gene (5 bases each). Trimming cost V 3 bases and J 1 base, with 14 bases left between them. The CDR3 covers 16 residues. CDR1 and CDR2 from the germline V gene are WNHNN and SYGVQD (reference sequence). Written as DNA, the CDR3 is TGCGCCAGCAGTGATCTTACGAGGGACGGCACAGATACGCAGTATTTT. Translating gives CASSDLTRDGTDTQYF.

The rearrangement uses TRBV5-5 and TRBJ2-7; 7 bases map to TRBD1. The germline V gene encodes CDR1 SGHKS and CDR2 YYEKEE (reference sequence). The CDR3 consists of 15 residues. Germline trimming cut 4 bases from V and 1 base from J; bases unmatched to any gene: 8. CDR3: CASSQGPGGSYEQYF. In nucleotides, the CDR3 is TGTGCCAGCAGCCAAGGCCCAGGGGGTTCCTACGAGCAGTACTTC.